This T cell receptor (beta chain) was documented in a study of blood T cells in healthy people across ages. Overall study findings and caveats: Per-million-T-cell TCR beta diversity fell roughly linearly with age. Greater diversity and more naive CD4+ cells were seen in long-lived donors than in aged donors. Naive and antigen-experienced cells could not be conclusively compared, given unsorted PBMCs.

For the second PCR, which ran for about 6 to 11 cycles, a sample-barcoded 5' primer and a J-beta primer mix were used. Each cDNA molecule, via a template-switch adaptor with 12 random nucleotides, was tagged. TCRdb independently ran MiXCR on the 5' RACE reads; one entry per CDR3 protein. The data contain 850,000 or so distinct CDR3 sequences, roughly 26% of them singletons. CDR3 size: 12 residues. V lost 5 bases and J lost 5, with 12 bases in between. The V gene's germline CDR1 is DFQATT and CDR2 SNEGSKA (reference sequence). Many counts were recorded for this clonotype. Its antigen is undetermined. The specimen sequenced was blood. V gene TRBV20-1 combines with J gene TRBJ2-5; unclear D gene. This TCR was sampled from a woman of 80 years or more in good health. CDR3 coding DNA: TGCAGTGCTCCAGACGGGCGGGAGACCCAGTACTTC. Protein product: CSAPDGRETQYF.